This T cell receptor (beta chain) was recovered during a study of PD-1 blockade in classical Hodgkin lymphoma. Study in general: Patients were administered nivolumab (3 mg/kg intravenously) every 2 weeks. Study-wide findings and caveats: Exclusion was applied to patients who started nivolumab under 1 year after ASCT.

Sequencing used immunoSEQ multiplex PCR; TCRdb keeps in-frame clones, though not all of them. The sample holds around 41,000 clones; about three quarters are singletons and the top ten take approximately 9.9%. Relapse was seen in all patients after autologous stem cell transplantation, and brentuximab vedotin exposure was variable. This clone appeared once. Antigen specificity is unknown. The CDR3 covers 14 residues. The V segment lost 6 bases and the J segment 9 bases; nucleotides outside the gene matches: 8. Germline CDR1 MNHEY, CDR2 SVGAGI. The chain couples TRBV6-5 to TRBJ2-5; 12 nucleotides align to TRBD1. The sequence derives from a human donor with classical Hodgkin lymphoma. The input for sequencing was peripheral blood mononuclear cells (PBMCs), taken at baseline. CDR3 in amino acids: CASSLPGQGASQYF. The DNA of the CDR3 is TGTGCCAGCAGCCTACCGGGACAGGGGGCATCCCAGTACTTC.